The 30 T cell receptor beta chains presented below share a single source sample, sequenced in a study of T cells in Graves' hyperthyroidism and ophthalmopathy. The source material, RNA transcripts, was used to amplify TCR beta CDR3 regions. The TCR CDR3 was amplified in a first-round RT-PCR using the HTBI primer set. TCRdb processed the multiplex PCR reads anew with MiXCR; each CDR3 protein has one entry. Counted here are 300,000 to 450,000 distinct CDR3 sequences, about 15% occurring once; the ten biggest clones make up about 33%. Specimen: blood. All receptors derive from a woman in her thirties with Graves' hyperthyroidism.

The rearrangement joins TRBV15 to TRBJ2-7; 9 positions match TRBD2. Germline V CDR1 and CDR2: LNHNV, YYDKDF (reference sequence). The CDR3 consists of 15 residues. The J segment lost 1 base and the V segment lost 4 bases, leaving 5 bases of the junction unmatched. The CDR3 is CATSKYSGSSYEQYF. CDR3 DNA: TGTGCCACCAGCAAATATAGCGGGAGTTCCTACGAGCAGTACTTC.

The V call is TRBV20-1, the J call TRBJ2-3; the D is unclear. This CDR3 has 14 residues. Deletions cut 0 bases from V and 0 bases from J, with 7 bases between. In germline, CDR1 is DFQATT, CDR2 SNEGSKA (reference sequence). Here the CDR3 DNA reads TGCAGTGCTAGAGATCGACTTAGCACAGATACGCAGTATTTT. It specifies CSARDRLSTDTQYF.

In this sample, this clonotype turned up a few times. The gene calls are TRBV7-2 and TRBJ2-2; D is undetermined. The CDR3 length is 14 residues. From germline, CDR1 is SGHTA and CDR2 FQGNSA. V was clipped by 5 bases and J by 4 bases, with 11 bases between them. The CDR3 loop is CASSTYGPTGELFF. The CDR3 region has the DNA TGTGCCAGCAGCACTTACGGGCCCACCGGGGAGCTGTTTTTT.

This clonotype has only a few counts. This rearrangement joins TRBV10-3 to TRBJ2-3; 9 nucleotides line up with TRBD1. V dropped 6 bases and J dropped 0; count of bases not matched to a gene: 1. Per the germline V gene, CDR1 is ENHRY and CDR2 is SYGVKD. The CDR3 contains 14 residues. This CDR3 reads CAISGQGSTDTQYF. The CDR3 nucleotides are TGTGCCATCAGCGGACAGGGGAGCACAGATACGCAGTATTTT.

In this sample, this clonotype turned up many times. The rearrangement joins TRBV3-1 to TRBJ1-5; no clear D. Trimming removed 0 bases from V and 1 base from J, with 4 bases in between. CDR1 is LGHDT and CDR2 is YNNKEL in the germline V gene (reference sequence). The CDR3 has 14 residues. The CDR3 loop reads CASSQDRSNQPQHF. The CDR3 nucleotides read TGTGCCAGCAGCCAAGATCGCAGCAATCAGCCCCAGCATTTT.

The CDR3 region has the DNA TGCAGTGCTAGTTTGGGGACTAGCAGCGATGAGCAGTTCTTC. This sequence encodes CSASLGTSSDEQFF. The rearrangement joins TRBV20-1 to TRBJ2-1; TRBD2 agrees at 9 bases. Losses at the gene ends were 3 bases for V and 8 bases for J; bases not matched to a gene: 8. In germline, CDR1 is DFQATT, CDR2 SNEGSKA (reference sequence). The CDR3 sequence is 14 residues long.

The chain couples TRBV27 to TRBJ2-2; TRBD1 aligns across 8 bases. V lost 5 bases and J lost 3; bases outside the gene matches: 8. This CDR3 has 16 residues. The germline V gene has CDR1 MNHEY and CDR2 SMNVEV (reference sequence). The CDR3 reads CASSDPSGGHTGELFF. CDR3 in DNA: TGTGCCAGCAGTGATCCCTCAGGGGGCCACACCGGGGAGCTGTTTTTT.

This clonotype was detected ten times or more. The CDR3 reads CASNFKAGVTSYEQYF. The CDR3 nucleotides read TGTGCCAGCAACTTTAAAGCGGGAGTTACCTCCTACGAGCAGTACTTC. The J gene is TRBJ2-7, the V gene TRBV28, with 8 bases lining up with TRBD2. V dropped 7 bases and J dropped 0; count of bases not matched to a gene: 11. Germline V gives CDR1 MDHEN, CDR2 SYDVKM. This CDR3 is built from 16 residues.

The CDR3 sequence is CASSLTSRFEQYF. The CDR3 DNA follows: TGTGCCAGCAGCTTAACTAGCAGGTTCGAGCAGTACTTC. The gene calls are TRBV11-2 and TRBJ2-7, with D tentatively TRBD2 (6 bases). Germline values: CDR1 SGHAT, CDR2 FQNNGV. Trimming shortened V by 2 bases and J by 6 bases, and 11 bases separated the two germline ends. The CDR3 totals 13 residues.

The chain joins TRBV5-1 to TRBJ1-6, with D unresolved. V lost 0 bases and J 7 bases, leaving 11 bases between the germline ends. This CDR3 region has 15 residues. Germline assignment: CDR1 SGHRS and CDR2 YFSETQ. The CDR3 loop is CASSLASFLNSPLHF. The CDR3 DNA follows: TGCGCCAGCAGCTTGGCCTCTTTTCTAAATTCACCCCTCCACTTT.

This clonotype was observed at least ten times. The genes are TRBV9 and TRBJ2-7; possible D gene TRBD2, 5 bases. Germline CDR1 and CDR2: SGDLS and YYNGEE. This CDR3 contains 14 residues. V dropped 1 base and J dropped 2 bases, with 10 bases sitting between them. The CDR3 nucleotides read TGTGCCAGCAGCGTAACCGACGGGACCTACGAGCAGTACTTC. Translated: CASSVTDGTYEQYF.

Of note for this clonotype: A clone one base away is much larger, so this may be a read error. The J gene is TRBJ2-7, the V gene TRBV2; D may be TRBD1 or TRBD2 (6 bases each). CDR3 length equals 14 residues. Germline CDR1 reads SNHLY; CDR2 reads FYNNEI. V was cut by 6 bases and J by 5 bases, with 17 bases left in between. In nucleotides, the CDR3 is TGTGCCAGCAGCGTGGGGGGCCCGGGTAACGAGCAGTACTTC. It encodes CASSVGGPGNEQYF.

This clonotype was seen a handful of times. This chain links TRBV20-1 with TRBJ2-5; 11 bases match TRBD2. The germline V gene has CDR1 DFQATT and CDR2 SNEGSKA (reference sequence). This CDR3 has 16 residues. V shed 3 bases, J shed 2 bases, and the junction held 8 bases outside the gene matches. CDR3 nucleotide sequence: TGCAGTGCTAGCTCACTAGCGGGAGAACCTCAAGAGACCCAGTACTTC. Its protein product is CSASSLAGEPQETQYF.

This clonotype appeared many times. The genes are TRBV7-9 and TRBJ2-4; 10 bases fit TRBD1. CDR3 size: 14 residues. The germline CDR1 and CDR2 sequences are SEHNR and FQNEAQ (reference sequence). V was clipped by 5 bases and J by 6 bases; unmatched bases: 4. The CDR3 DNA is TGTGCCAGCAGCCCGTGGACAGGGGGAAACATTCAGTACTTC. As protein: CASSPWTGGNIQYF.

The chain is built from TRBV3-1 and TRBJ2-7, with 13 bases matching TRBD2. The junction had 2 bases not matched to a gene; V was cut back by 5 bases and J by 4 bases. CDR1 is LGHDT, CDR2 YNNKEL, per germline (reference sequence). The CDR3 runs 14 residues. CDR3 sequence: CASSETSGRYEQYF. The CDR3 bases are TGTGCCAGCAGCGAGACTAGCGGGAGGTACGAGCAGTACTTC.

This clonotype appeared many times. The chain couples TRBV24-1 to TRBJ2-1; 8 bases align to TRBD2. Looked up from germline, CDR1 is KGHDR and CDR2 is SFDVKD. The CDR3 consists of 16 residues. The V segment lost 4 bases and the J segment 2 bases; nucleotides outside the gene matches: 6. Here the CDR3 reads CATSDPTSAAYNEQFF. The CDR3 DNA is TGTGCCACCAGTGACCCGACTAGCGCCGCCTACAATGAGCAGTTCTTC.

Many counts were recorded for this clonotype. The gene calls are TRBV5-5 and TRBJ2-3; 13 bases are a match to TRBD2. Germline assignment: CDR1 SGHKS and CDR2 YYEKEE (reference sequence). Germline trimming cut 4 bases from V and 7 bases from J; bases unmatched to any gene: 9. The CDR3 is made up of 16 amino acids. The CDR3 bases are TGTGCCAGCAGCCTAGGACTAGCGGGAGAAGTGAATACGCAGTATTTT. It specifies CASSLGLAGEVNTQYF.

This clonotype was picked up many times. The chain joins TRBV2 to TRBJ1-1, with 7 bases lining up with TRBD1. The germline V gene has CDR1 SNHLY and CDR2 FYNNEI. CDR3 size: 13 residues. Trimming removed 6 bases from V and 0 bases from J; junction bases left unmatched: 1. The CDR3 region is CASRTGLNTEAFF. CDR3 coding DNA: TGTGCCAGCAGGACAGGGCTGAACACTGAAGCTTTCTTT.

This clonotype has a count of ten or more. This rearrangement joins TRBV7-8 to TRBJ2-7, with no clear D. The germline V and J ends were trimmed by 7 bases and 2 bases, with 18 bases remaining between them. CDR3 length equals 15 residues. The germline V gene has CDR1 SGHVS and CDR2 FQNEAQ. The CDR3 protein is CASTKGQAAAYEQYF. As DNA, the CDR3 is TGTGCCAGCACCAAAGGGCAGGCTGCGGCCTACGAGCAGTACTTC.

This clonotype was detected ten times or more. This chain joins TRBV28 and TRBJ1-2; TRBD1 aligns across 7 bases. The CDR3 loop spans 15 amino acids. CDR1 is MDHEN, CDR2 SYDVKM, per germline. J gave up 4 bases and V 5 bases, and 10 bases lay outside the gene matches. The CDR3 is CASSPRQGYTYGYTF. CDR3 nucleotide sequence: TGTGCCAGCAGTCCCCGACAGGGATATACCTATGGCTACACCTTC.

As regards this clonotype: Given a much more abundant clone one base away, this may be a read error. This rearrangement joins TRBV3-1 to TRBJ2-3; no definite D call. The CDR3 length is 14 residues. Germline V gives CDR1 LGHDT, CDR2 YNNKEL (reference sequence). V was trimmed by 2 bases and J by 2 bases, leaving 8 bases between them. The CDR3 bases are TGTGCCAGCAGCCAACAAGTGGTCACAGATACGCAGTATTTT. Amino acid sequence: CASSQQVVTDTQYF.

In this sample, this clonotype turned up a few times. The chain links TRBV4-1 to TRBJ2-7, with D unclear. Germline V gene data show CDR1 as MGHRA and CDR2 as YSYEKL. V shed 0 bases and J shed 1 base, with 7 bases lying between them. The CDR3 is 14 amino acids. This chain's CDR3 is CASSQDLVSYEQYF. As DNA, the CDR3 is TGCGCCAGCAGCCAAGATCTCGTGTCCTACGAGCAGTACTTC.

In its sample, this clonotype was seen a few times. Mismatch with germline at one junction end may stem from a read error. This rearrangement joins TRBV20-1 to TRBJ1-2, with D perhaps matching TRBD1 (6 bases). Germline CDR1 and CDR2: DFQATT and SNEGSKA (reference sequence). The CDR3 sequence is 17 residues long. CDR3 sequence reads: CGARDRATGTPLYGYTF. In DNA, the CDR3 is TGCGGTGCTAGAGATAGGGCTACAGGGACTCCCCTCTATGGCTACACCTTC.

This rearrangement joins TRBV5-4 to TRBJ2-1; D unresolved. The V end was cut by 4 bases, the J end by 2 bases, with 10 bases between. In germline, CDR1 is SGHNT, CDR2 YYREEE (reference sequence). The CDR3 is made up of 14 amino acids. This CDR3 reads CASSPKGPYNEQFF. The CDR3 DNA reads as TGTGCCAGCAGCCCCAAGGGCCCCTACAATGAGCAGTTCTTC. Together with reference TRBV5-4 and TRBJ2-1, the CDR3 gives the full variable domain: ETGVTQSPTHLIKTRGQQVTLRCSSQSGHNTVSWYQQALGQGPQFIFQYYREEENGRGNFPPRFSGLQFPNYSSELNVNALELDDSALYLCASSPKGPYNEQFFGPGTRLTVL.

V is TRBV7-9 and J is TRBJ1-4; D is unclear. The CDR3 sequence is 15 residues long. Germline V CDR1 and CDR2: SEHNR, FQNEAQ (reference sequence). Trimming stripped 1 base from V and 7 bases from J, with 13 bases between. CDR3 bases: TGTGCCAGCAGCTTAGGTCGGCAGGTTTTTGAAAAACTGTTTTTT. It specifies CASSLGRQVFEKLFF. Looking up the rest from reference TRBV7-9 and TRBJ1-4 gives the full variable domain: DTGVSQNPRHKITKRGQNVTFRCDPISEHNRLYWYRQTLGQGPEFLTYFQNEAQLEKSRLLSDRFSAERPKGSFSTLEIQRTEQGDSAMYLCASSLGRQVFEKLFFGSGTQLSVL.

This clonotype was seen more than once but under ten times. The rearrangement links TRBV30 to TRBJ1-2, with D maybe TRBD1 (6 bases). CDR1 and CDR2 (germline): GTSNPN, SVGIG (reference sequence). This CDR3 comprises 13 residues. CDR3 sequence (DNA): TGTGTATGCAGGGGTCCACCTAACTATGGCTACACCTTC. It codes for CVCRGPPNYGYTF.

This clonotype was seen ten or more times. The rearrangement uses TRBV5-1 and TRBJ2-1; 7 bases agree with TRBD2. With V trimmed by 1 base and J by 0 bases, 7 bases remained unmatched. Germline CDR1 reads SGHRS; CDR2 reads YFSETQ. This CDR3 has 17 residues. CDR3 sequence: CASSLYAAGSSYNEQFF. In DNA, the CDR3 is TGCGCCAGCAGCTTGTACGCAGCGGGAAGCTCCTACAATGAGCAGTTCTTC.

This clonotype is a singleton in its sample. The CDR3 loop reads CASSLGLGQGPVGDEQFF. The DNA for the CDR3 is TGCGCCAGCAGCTTGGGCCTGGGACAGGGTCCCGTCGGCGATGAGCAGTTCTTC. The J gene is TRBJ2-1, the V gene TRBV5-1; TRBD1 aligns across 9 bases. The germline V gene has CDR1 SGHRS and CDR2 YFSETQ. J was trimmed by 8 bases and V by 0 bases; bases with no gene match: 15. This CDR3 has 18 residues.

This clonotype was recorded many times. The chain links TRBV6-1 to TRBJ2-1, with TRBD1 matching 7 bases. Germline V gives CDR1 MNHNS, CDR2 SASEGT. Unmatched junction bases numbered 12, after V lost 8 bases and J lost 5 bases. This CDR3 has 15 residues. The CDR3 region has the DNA TGTGCCAGCCAATTCGAGGGGGCTGGGCACAATGAGCAGTTCTTC. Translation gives CASQFEGAGHNEQFF.

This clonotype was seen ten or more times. Here the CDR3 DNA reads TGTGCCTGGAGTCTGGGGGGGTTCCACACCGGGGAGCTGTTTTTT. It encodes CAWSLGGFHTGELFF. This chain links TRBV30 with TRBJ2-2, with 7 bases that match TRBD2. V was clipped by 2 bases and J by 3 bases; unmatched bases: 6. From germline, CDR1 is GTSNPN and CDR2 SVGIG (reference sequence). The CDR3 contains 15 residues.